This T cell receptor beta chain was obtained from a study of blood T cells in healthy people across ages. Study details: T cells yielded about one barcoded beta molecule per two cells through template switching.

A second PCR of about 7 to 12 cycles used a sample-barcoded 5' primer and a J-beta primer mix. TCRdb redid the calling of the 5' RACE reads with MiXCR, one entry per CDR3 protein. The table has approximately 850,000 distinct CDR3 sequences, under 55% seen once. This clonotype was detected many times. Its antigen is still unknown. Per the germline V gene, CDR1 is MGHDK and CDR2 is SYGVNS. Trimming removed 1 base at V and 1 base at J, with 13 bases between. The length of the CDR3 is 16 residues. Study-wide findings and caveats: With age, beta diversity per million T cells declined roughly linearly, significantly by approximately 40.

The rearrangement links TRBV25-1 to TRBJ2-5; TRBD1 is a possible D gene (5 bases). What was sequenced was blood. This TCR derives from a man in his sixties in good health. The CDR3 DNA reads TGTGCCAGCAGTGAATGGGGCTCCGAAGCCCAAGAGACCCAGTACTTC. Translation gives CASSEWGSEAQETQYF. The whole variable domain, remainder taken from reference TRBV25-1 and TRBJ2-5, is EADIYQTPRYLVIGTGKKITLECSQTMGHDKMYWYQQDPGMELHLIHYSYGVNSTEKGDLSSESTVSRIRTEHFPLTLESARPSHTSQYLCASSEWGSEAQETQYFGPGTRLLVL.